The following is a T cell receptor beta chain sequence with its context. The sample is drawn from a study of human T cells and chemical hapten exposure. Looking at the study overall: DPC 0.01% went on the upper back by patch test, with reading at 6 days.

The time point was: patch test 1, 2 weeks after DPC sensitization. Treatment denoted: therapeutic diphenylcyclopropenone sensitization with weekly scalp DPC. Trimming took 5 bases from V and 6 from J, leaving 11 bases between them. This CDR3 has 13 amino acids. The germline V gene has CDR1 MNHEY and CDR2 SMNVEV (reference sequence). The study's library attached unique molecular identifiers to single cDNA molecules. Original processing notes: Samples contained a median of about 100,000 TCRs, with a range of about 23,224 to 700,000. TCRdb re-called the RACE reads through MiXCR, storing one row per CDR3 protein. The V and J calls come from TCRdb's annotation, not from the publication. The profile covers more than 80,000 distinct CDR3 sequences, with around 7% appearing a single time and approximately 1.5% taken by the ten largest.

This receptor was taken from a woman in her 30s with alopecia areata. Some clones in this sample may be carry-over from other donors' samples. The specimen comprised whole blood, sampled in connection with sensitization to the hapten diphenylcyclopropenone (DPC). The chain links TRBV27 to TRBJ1-5; D gene uncertain. The CDR3, as DNA: TGTGCCAGCAGTCACGGACCTGGTCAGCCCCAGCATTTT. Translation gives CASSHGPGQPQHF.